Here is one T cell receptor beta chain with its context. Original processing notes: By means of reference gene primer amplification, nucleated cell counts were estimated. Libraries were prepared by immunoSEQ multiplex PCR; TCRdb keeps only in-frame clonotypes and omits some of them. V and J calls and clone size are those listed in that table; D and trimming were worked out from the DNA. Seen here are about half a million clones, 80% to 90% observed once, and the top ten hold around 7.9%. The data stem from a study of blood T cell repertoires in COVID-19. Germline V CDR1 and CDR2: SGHNT, YYREEE (reference sequence). V lost 2 bases to trimming and J lost 7 bases, with 13 bases between them. There are 15 residues in the CDR3.

The sequencing input was PBMCs or T cells enriched from blood (not recorded which). This TCR derives from a woman in her sixties or seventies who had recovered from COVID-19. The rearrangement uses TRBV5-4 and TRBJ1-6; D call uncertain. The CDR3, as DNA: TGTGCCAGCAGCTTAGGACTTATGGGCAATTCACCCCTCCACTTT. Its protein is CASSLGLMGNSPLHF.